Sequencing of this TCR beta chain was carried out in a study of T cell changes during pregnancy in multiple sclerosis. This CDR3 contains 15 residues. Between the trimmed V and J ends, which lost 2 bases and 3 bases, there was a span of 14 bases. CDR1 is SGHRS and CDR2 is YFSETQ in the germline V gene. Some clones are missing from TCRdb's copy, which holds only in-frame ones; the method was immunoSEQ multiplex PCR. The sample has tens of thousands of clones, over 90% seen once; the top ten hold about 2.8%. This specimen consisted of CD8+ T cells from peripheral blood mononuclear cells, obtained in the third trimester of pregnancy. The chain links TRBV5-1 to TRBJ1-1; D is unclear. The clonotype originates from a female donor with multiple sclerosis, enrolled in a pregnancy study. This CDR3 is CASSLGGLVDTEAFF. The CDR3 DNA reads as TGCGCCAGCAGCTTAGGAGGGCTGGTGGACACTGAAGCTTTCTTT.